This TCR beta chain was identified during a study of T cell repertoires in cytomegalovirus infection. Study-wide context: Carrying CMV and the relevant HLA type showed in public TCR beta signatures.

General study findings and limits: There were HLA-C-restricted CMV-specific TCR beta clonotypes dominating the ex vivo response. Pooled public TCR beta family frequency picked out CMV carriers with the relevant HLA.

Concerning this clonotype itself: The antigen is unknown.

J lost 7 bases, V lost 1 base, and 2 bases had no gene match. There are 15 residues in the CDR3. CDR1 and CDR2 (germline): SGHVS, FQNEAQ. Each CDR3 protein gets one entry after TCRdb re-called the reads with MiXCR. The repertoire holds about 530,000 distinct CDR3 sequences, with about 30% as singletons. V is TRBV7-8 and J is TRBJ2-3; 13 nucleotides agree with TRBD2. The specimen was PBMCs. The receptor comes from a human donor in good health (CMV status not recorded). Some clones in this sample may be carry-over from other donors' samples. CDR3 DNA sequence: TGTGCCAGCAGCTTAGGGACTAGCGGGAGTTATACGCAGTATTTT. Translation: CASSLGTSGSYTQYF.